The 9 T cell receptor beta chains below were found in one sample sequenced in a study of blood T cell repertoires in COVID-19. Using immunoSEQ multiplex PCR, the repertoire was profiled, and TCRdb retains in-frame clones only, with some absent. Counted here are more than 200,000 clones, around 90% occurring once; the ten biggest clones make up 1.5% to 2%. Sequenced: PBMCs or T cells enriched from blood (not recorded which). Receptors originate from a young woman who had recovered from COVID-19.

The gene calls are TRBV9 and TRBJ2-1; 10 positions agree with TRBD2. CDR1 is SGDLS, CDR2 YYNGEE, per germline. V was pared by 1 base and J by 8 bases, with 6 bases of the junction left unmatched. CDR3 length: 15 residues. Here the CDR3 reads CASSVRSSGGDEQFF. In DNA, the CDR3 is TGTGCCAGCAGCGTAAGATCTAGCGGGGGCGATGAGCAGTTCTTC.

The chain joins TRBV21-1 to TRBJ1-2; the table's TRBD1 call for D was not verified on the DNA. TRBV21-1 corresponds to a pseudogene. The CDR3 has 13 amino acids. DNA of the CDR3: TGTGCCAGCAGCGCAACAGGGAACTATGGCTACACCTTC. This gives the protein CASSATGNYGYTF.

V and J are TRBV6-1 and TRBJ1-3; a weak D match, TRBD1 (6 bases). V lost 3 bases and J lost 4, with 10 bases in between. Germline CDR1 reads MNHNS; CDR2 reads SASEGT. This CDR3 has 14 amino acids. CDR3 nucleotide sequence: TGTGCCAGCAGTGACAGGGGAAACGGAAACACCATATATTTT. Translation gives CASSDRGNGNTIYF.

V gene TRBV2 combines with J gene TRBJ1-1, with TRBD1 as a possible D gene (6 bases). CDR1 and CDR2 from the germline V gene are SNHLY and FYNNEI. This CDR3 comprises 12 residues. Between the trimmed V and J ends, which lost 7 bases and 8 bases, there was a span of 14 bases. The CDR3 here is CASTYAGDEAFF. The CDR3, as DNA: TGTGCCAGCACCTACGCAGGGGACGAAGCTTTCTTT.

The chain employs TRBV6-2 or TRBV6-3 and TRBJ2-5; TRBD2 might be the D (5 bases). CDR3 length equals 15 residues. Trimming shortened V by 6 bases and J by 0 bases, and 14 bases separated the two germline ends. Per the germline V gene, CDR1 is MNHEY and CDR2 is SVGEGT. The CDR3 nucleotides are TGTGCCAGCAGCCCCGGTTCCGGGGACCAAGAGACCCAGTACTTC. Protein: CASSPGSGDQETQYF.

The chain recombines TRBV11-3 with TRBJ2-3; 7 bases line up with TRBD1. Unmatched junction bases numbered 3, after V lost 5 bases and J lost 1 base. The germline V gene encodes CDR1 SGHNT and CDR2 YENEEA. This CDR3 region has 14 residues. The DNA of the CDR3 is TGTGCCAGCAGCCCAGACAGGGGCACAGATACGCAGTATTTT. Translation: CASSPDRGTDTQYF.

The chain joins TRBV6-2 or TRBV6-3 to TRBJ1-5; 10 bases agree with TRBD1. Germline values: CDR1 MNHEY, CDR2 SVGEGT. CDR3 length: 15 residues. J lost 2 bases, V lost 5 bases, and 3 bases had no gene match. This CDR3 is CASSDRGQGNQPQHF. CDR3 in DNA: TGTGCCAGCAGTGACAGGGGGCAAGGCAATCAGCCCCAGCATTTT.

The gene calls are TRBV2 and TRBJ2-2; 7 bases line up with TRBD1. The CDR3 length is 14 residues. Germline CDR1 reads SNHLY; CDR2 reads FYNNEI. J lost 1 base, V lost 7 bases, and 3 bases had no gene match. The CDR3 DNA is TGTGCCAGCACCGGGACAGAGAACACCGGGGAGCTGTTTTTT. It codes for CASTGTENTGELFF.

The chain carries TRBV4-2 and TRBJ2-1, with D uncertain. The CDR3 has 13 amino acids. Looked up from germline, CDR1 is LGHNA and CDR2 is YNFKEQ. Trimming removed 0 bases at V and 9 bases at J, with 9 bases between. CDR3 amino acids: CASSQEPPGEQFF. CDR3 sequence (DNA): TGTGCCAGCAGCCAAGAACCCCCAGGTGAGCAGTTCTTC.